This is a list of T cell receptor beta chains from one sample in a study of blood T cell repertoires in COVID-19. Here immunoSEQ multiplex PCR was the method, and the copy in TCRdb shows in-frame clones only, minus some. This table holds under 250,000 clones, more than 70% found once. The sequenced sample was peripheral blood. These receptors came from a man between 45 and 60 years old with active or convalescent COVID-19. Both conserved end residues are part of each CDR3. Fields, in order: CDR3 DNA, CDR3 protein, clone size, D gene, J gene, V gene. The D gene is left open where the match is weak. Some rows have no size entry. The others give once, few or many, or a class for an expanded clone.

CDR3 DNA: TGTGCCAGTAGTATTTCCGGAGGGGTAGGGGAGCAGTACTTC
CDR3 protein: CASSISGGVGEQYF
clone size: few
D gene: .
J gene: TRBJ2-7
V gene: TRBV19

CDR3 DNA: TGTGCCAGCAGCCAAGAGGGCAGAACTGAAGCTTTCTTT
CDR3 protein: CASSQEGRTEAFF
clone size: .
D gene: .
J gene: TRBJ1-1
V gene: TRBV14

CDR3 DNA: TGTGCCAGCACCAGACAGGGGGCTGGGAATTCACCCCTCCACTTT
CDR3 protein: CASTRQGAGNSPLHF
clone size: .
D gene: TRBD1
J gene: TRBJ1-6
V gene: TRBV2

CDR3 DNA: TGTGCCACCTCCCGACAGCGTAAAGATACGCAGTATTTT
CDR3 protein: CATSRQRKDTQYF
clone size: .
D gene: .
J gene: TRBJ2-3
V gene: TRBV7-2

CDR3 DNA: TGTGCCAGCAGCTTAAATTTCGGGGGGGCAGGTGAGCAGTTCTTC
CDR3 protein: CASSLNFGGAGEQFF
clone size: .
D gene: TRBD2
J gene: TRBJ2-1
V gene: TRBV7-9

CDR3 DNA: TGTGCCAGCAGCCAGACTAGCGGGAGGGTGGGTGAGCAGTTCTTC
CDR3 protein: CASSQTSGRVGEQFF
clone size: .
D gene: TRBD2
J gene: TRBJ2-1
V gene: TRBV5-4

CDR3 DNA: TGTGCCAGCAGCTTAGAACAGGGTTTCGAAGCTTTCTTT
CDR3 protein: CASSLEQGFEAFF
clone size: .
D gene: .
J gene: TRBJ1-1
V gene: TRBV7-9

CDR3 DNA: TGTGCCAGTACCCGACTGGGGAGTGAAAAACTGTTTTTT
CDR3 protein: CASTRLGSEKLFF
clone size: .
D gene: .
J gene: TRBJ1-4
V gene: TRBV19

CDR3 DNA: TGTGCTAGTAGATCCGGGACTGAGCAGTACTTC
CDR3 protein: CASRSGTEQYF
clone size: .
D gene: .
J gene: TRBJ2-7
V gene: TRBV12-5

CDR3 DNA: TGTGCCAGCAGGTCAGCAGGGACTAGCCTTTACTTC
CDR3 protein: CASRSAGTSLYF
clone size: .
D gene: TRBD2
J gene: TRBJ2-5
V gene: TRBV2

CDR3 DNA: TGTGCCACCAGCGGCTGGGGACTAGCGGGAAGTTTCTCCTACAATGAGCAGTTCTTC
CDR3 protein: CATSGWGLAGSFSYNEQFF
clone size: .
D gene: TRBD2
J gene: TRBJ2-1
V gene: TRBV15

CDR3 DNA: TGTGCCAGCAGTTCCCCGACAGGGGGGAACACTGAAGCTTTCTTT
CDR3 protein: CASSSPTGGNTEAFF
clone size: .
D gene: TRBD1
J gene: TRBJ1-1
V gene: TRBV6-5

CDR3 DNA: TGTGCCAGCAGCTCCCCCGCGGTTTCCTACGAGCAGTACTTC
CDR3 protein: CASSSPAVSYEQYF
clone size: .
D gene: .
J gene: TRBJ2-7
V gene: TRBV5-5

CDR3 DNA: TGTGCCAGCACTAGGAGGGGACAGGGGGCGGGTGGCTACACCTTC
CDR3 protein: CASTRRGQGAGGYTF
clone size: .
D gene: TRBD1
J gene: TRBJ1-2
V gene: TRBV6-5

CDR3 DNA: TGTGCCAGCAGCTTAACAGGACCGAACTCCTACAATGAGCAGTTCTTC
CDR3 protein: CASSLTGPNSYNEQFF
clone size: few
D gene: .
J gene: TRBJ2-1
V gene: TRBV11-2

CDR3 DNA: TGTGCCAGCATGCGGGGAGCAGTTGAAGCTTTCTTT
CDR3 protein: CASMRGAVEAFF
clone size: .
D gene: .
J gene: TRBJ1-1
V gene: TRBV7-9

CDR3 DNA: TGTGCCAGCAGTGAAAGAGGGGGCGCGTACATTCAGTACTTC
CDR3 protein: CASSERGGAYIQYF
clone size: once
D gene: TRBD1
J gene: TRBJ2-4
V gene: TRBV2

CDR3 DNA: TGTGCCAGCAGCCAACCAGGGGGAACTTCACCCCTCCACTTT
CDR3 protein: CASSQPGGTSPLHF
clone size: .
D gene: TRBD1
J gene: TRBJ1-6
V gene: TRBV6-5

CDR3 DNA: TGTGCCAGCAGCGTGAGTAGCAATCAGCCCCAGCATTTT
CDR3 protein: CASSVSSNQPQHF
clone size: once
D gene: .
J gene: TRBJ1-5
V gene: TRBV9

CDR3 DNA: TGCGCCAGCAGCTTGGAGGCCTCCCAGGATGAGCAGTTCTTC
CDR3 protein: CASSLEASQDEQFF
clone size: .
D gene: .
J gene: TRBJ2-1
V gene: TRBV5-1

CDR3 DNA: TGTGCCAGCATTAGGACCGGGACTAGCGGGGGTAATGAGCAGTTCTTC
CDR3 protein: CASIRTGTSGGNEQFF
clone size: .
D gene: TRBD2
J gene: TRBJ2-1
V gene: TRBV2

CDR3 DNA: TGTGCCAGCAGCCCGAGGGCACGAGATAATGAAAAACTGTTTTTT
CDR3 protein: CASSPRARDNEKLFF
clone size: .
D gene: .
J gene: TRBJ1-4
V gene: TRBV6-6

CDR3 DNA: TGTGCCAGCAGCTTTAGTCCGGCGGCGACCTACGAGCAGTACTTC
CDR3 protein: CASSFSPAATYEQYF
clone size: .
D gene: .
J gene: TRBJ2-7
V gene: TRBV5-6

CDR3 DNA: TGTGCCAGCAGTCGCCCCTCCGCAGGGGGAGTGGAGACCCAGTACTTC
CDR3 protein: CASSRPSAGGVETQYF
clone size: .
D gene: TRBD1
J gene: TRBJ2-5
V gene: TRBV28

CDR3 DNA: TGCGCCAGCAGCCAACGGACAGGGGACACTGAAGCTTTCTTT
CDR3 protein: CASSQRTGDTEAFF
clone size: .
D gene: TRBD1
J gene: TRBJ1-1
V gene: TRBV4-3

CDR3 DNA: TGTGCCAGCAGCTCCCAAATACAGGGGAACTATGGCTACACCTTC
CDR3 protein: CASSSQIQGNYGYTF
clone size: few
D gene: TRBD1
J gene: TRBJ1-2
V gene: TRBV5-6

CDR3 DNA: TGCGCCAGCAGTGGGCAGGTTCAAGAGACCCAGTACTTC
CDR3 protein: CASSGQVQETQYF
clone size: .
D gene: .
J gene: TRBJ2-5
V gene: TRBV10-2

CDR3 DNA: TGTGCCAGCAGCTTAGACAGGCCCCGGGGCTACACCTTC
CDR3 protein: CASSLDRPRGYTF
clone size: .
D gene: .
J gene: TRBJ1-2
V gene: TRBV7-2

CDR3 DNA: TGTGCCAGCAGGGCCAAGAGGGATTCACCCCTCCACTTT
CDR3 protein: CASRAKRDSPLHF
clone size: .
D gene: .
J gene: TRBJ1-6
V gene: TRBV6-5

CDR3 DNA: TGCGCCAGCAGCTTAGACTCCAGGAACACCGGGGAGCTGTTTTTT
CDR3 protein: CASSLDSRNTGELFF
clone size: once
D gene: .
J gene: TRBJ2-2
V gene: TRBV5-1

CDR3 DNA: TGTGCCAGCACCCCAGGGGGTTGGGACAGGGGGCCCTATGGCTACACCTTC
CDR3 protein: CASTPGGWDRGPYGYTF
clone size: .
D gene: TRBD1
J gene: TRBJ1-2
V gene: TRBV7-2

CDR3 DNA: TGTGCCAGCAGCAAAGAGGGGGGCCTGGACAGGGGGCATTCACCCCTCCACTTT
CDR3 protein: CASSKEGGLDRGHSPLHF
clone size: .
D gene: .
J gene: TRBJ1-6
V gene: TRBV21-1

CDR3 DNA: TGTGCCAGCAGCCCTGACAGGGAGAAGCAGTACTTC
CDR3 protein: CASSPDREKQYF
clone size: .
D gene: TRBD1
J gene: TRBJ2-7
V gene: TRBV12-3/TRBV12-4

CDR3 DNA: TGTGCCAGCAGTGATTCGACAGGGGGGACTTTCTATGGCTACACCTTC
CDR3 protein: CASSDSTGGTFYGYTF
clone size: .
D gene: TRBD1
J gene: TRBJ1-2
V gene: TRBV2

CDR3 DNA: TGTGCCAGCAGTTTATGGACAGGGCGGGCTACTAACTATGGCTACACCTTC
CDR3 protein: CASSLWTGRATNYGYTF
clone size: .
D gene: TRBD1
J gene: TRBJ1-2
V gene: TRBV28

CDR3 DNA: TGTGCCAGCAGTCAGGGTCAGGGGTGGTACACTGAAGCTTTCTTT
CDR3 protein: CASSQGQGWYTEAFF
clone size: .
D gene: .
J gene: TRBJ1-1
V gene: TRBV28

CDR3 DNA: TGTGCCAGCAGCTTACGGTACAGGGGACAGAACACTGAAGCTTTCTTT
CDR3 protein: CASSLRYRGQNTEAFF
clone size: .
D gene: TRBD1
J gene: TRBJ1-1
V gene: TRBV7-8

CDR3 DNA: TGTGCCAGCAGCCTACCGACAGCTGGAAACACCATATATTTT
CDR3 protein: CASSLPTAGNTIYF
clone size: few
D gene: .
J gene: TRBJ1-3
V gene: TRBV5-6

CDR3 DNA: TGCGCCAGCACCGACAGGGAGAGATCTATGAACACTGAAGCTTTCTTT
CDR3 protein: CASTDRERSMNTEAFF
clone size: .
D gene: TRBD1
J gene: TRBJ1-1
V gene: TRBV5-1

CDR3 DNA: TGTGCCAGCAGTAGAGATAAGACGCAGTATTTT
CDR3 protein: CASSRDKTQYF
clone size: .
D gene: .
J gene: TRBJ2-3
V gene: TRBV6-5

CDR3 DNA: TGTGCCAGCCTTTTAGTCCGGGGGAGCACCGGGGAGCTGTTTTTT
CDR3 protein: CASLLVRGSTGELFF
clone size: .
D gene: .
J gene: TRBJ2-2
V gene: TRBV28

CDR3 DNA: TGTGCCAGCAGTCCCCTTGGCAGGGGTGGTAGCAATCAGCCCCAGCATTTT
CDR3 protein: CASSPLGRGGSNQPQHF
clone size: .
D gene: .
J gene: TRBJ1-5
V gene: TRBV28

CDR3 DNA: TGCGCCAGCAGCTTGGGAGGGAGGCCAGATACGCAGTATTTT
CDR3 protein: CASSLGGRPDTQYF
clone size: .
D gene: .
J gene: TRBJ2-3
V gene: TRBV5-1

CDR3 DNA: TGTGCCACCAGCGGGACGGGTCGGGACAGTGGAAACACCATATATTTT
CDR3 protein: CATSGTGRDSGNTIYF
clone size: .
D gene: TRBD1
J gene: TRBJ1-3
V gene: TRBV15

CDR3 DNA: TGCGCCAGCAGCCCGAACCCACTCACAGGGGGGAACTATGGCTACACCTTC
CDR3 protein: CASSPNPLTGGNYGYTF
clone size: .
D gene: TRBD1
J gene: TRBJ1-2
V gene: TRBV5-1

CDR3 DNA: TGTGCCAGCAGGGGAGGGGGTCGGACTGAAGCTTTCTTT
CDR3 protein: CASRGGGRTEAFF
clone size: .
D gene: .
J gene: TRBJ1-1
V gene: TRBV12-3/TRBV12-4

CDR3 DNA: TGTGCAAGTCCCCATGGGGAGGAAAAACTGTTTTTT
CDR3 protein: CASPHGEEKLFF
clone size: .
D gene: .
J gene: TRBJ1-4
V gene: TRBV12-2

CDR3 DNA: TGTGCCACCAGCACCCGTCCGGGCAATCAGCCCCAGCATTTT
CDR3 protein: CATSTRPGNQPQHF
clone size: .
D gene: .
J gene: TRBJ1-5
V gene: TRBV15

CDR3 DNA: TGTGCCAGCAGGTTGGCGGTCTCAAACATTCAGTACTTC
CDR3 protein: CASRLAVSNIQYF
clone size: .
D gene: .
J gene: TRBJ2-4
V gene: TRBV11-2

CDR3 DNA: TGTGCCAGCAGTAACGAAGATACAGGGAAAAAACTGTTTTTT
CDR3 protein: CASSNEDTGKKLFF
clone size: .
D gene: .
J gene: TRBJ1-4
V gene: TRBV28

CDR3 DNA: TGCGCCAGCAGCTTCACACCCTACAATGAGCAGTTCTTC
CDR3 protein: CASSFTPYNEQFF
clone size: .
D gene: .
J gene: TRBJ2-1
V gene: TRBV5-1

CDR3 DNA: TGCGCCAGCAGTCGAGCGGGGACGACCCAGTACTTC
CDR3 protein: CASSRAGTTQYF
clone size: .
D gene: TRBD2
J gene: TRBJ2-5
V gene: TRBV4-3

CDR3 DNA: TGTGCCAGCAGCCCCTTAGCGGGAGGAGCGTCCTACGAGCAGTACTTC
CDR3 protein: CASSPLAGGASYEQYF
clone size: .
D gene: TRBD2
J gene: TRBJ2-7
V gene: TRBV14

CDR3 DNA: TGTGCCAGCAGCTCTTTCGCCGGGACAGCCCAAGAGACCCAGTACTTC
CDR3 protein: CASSSFAGTAQETQYF
clone size: .
D gene: TRBD1
J gene: TRBJ2-5
V gene: TRBV7-3

CDR3 DNA: TGTGCCAGCAGCGTACCTCCCTCCGGGGAGCTGTTTTTT
CDR3 protein: CASSVPPSGELFF
clone size: .
D gene: .
J gene: TRBJ2-2
V gene: TRBV9